This T cell receptor beta chain was captured by sequencing in a study of shared clonotypes between healthy human individuals. Some clones are missing from TCRdb's copy, which holds only in-frame ones; the method was immunoSEQ multiplex PCR. The data hold 600,000 to 750,000 clones, with 72% observed a single time. Looked up from germline, CDR1 is LNHDA and CDR2 is SQIVND (reference sequence). V shed 6 bases and J 3 bases; nucleotides not matched to a gene: 8. This CDR3 contains 15 residues. The V and J genes are TRBV19 and TRBJ2-7; 10 bases agree with TRBD2. The origin of this receptor is a woman aged 25 to 39 in good health. Sequencing was carried out using memory CD4+ T cells sorted from blood. Subset noted: CD45RA-negative fraction. The CDR3 reads CASSRKREGNYEQYF. CDR3 nucleotide sequence: TGTGCCAGTAGCAGAAAGCGGGAGGGAAACTACGAGCAGTACTTC.